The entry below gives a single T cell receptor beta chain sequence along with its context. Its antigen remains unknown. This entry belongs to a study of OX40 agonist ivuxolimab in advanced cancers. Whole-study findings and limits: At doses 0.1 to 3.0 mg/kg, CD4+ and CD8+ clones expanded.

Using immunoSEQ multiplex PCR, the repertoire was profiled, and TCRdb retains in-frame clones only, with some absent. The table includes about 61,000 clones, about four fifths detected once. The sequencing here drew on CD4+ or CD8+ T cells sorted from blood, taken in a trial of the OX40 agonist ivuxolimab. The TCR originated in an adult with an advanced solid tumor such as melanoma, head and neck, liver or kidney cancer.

The CDR3 sequence: CASNPQGAHGYTF. The CDR3 nucleotides read TGTGCCAGCAATCCCCAGGGGGCACATGGCTACACCTTC. The rearrangement uses TRBV6-1 and TRBJ1-2; TRBD1 matches at 8 bases. Germline V gene data show CDR1 as MNHNS and CDR2 as SASEGT. This CDR3 is built from 13 residues. The junction had 7 bases not matched to a gene; V was cut back by 7 bases and J by 6 bases.